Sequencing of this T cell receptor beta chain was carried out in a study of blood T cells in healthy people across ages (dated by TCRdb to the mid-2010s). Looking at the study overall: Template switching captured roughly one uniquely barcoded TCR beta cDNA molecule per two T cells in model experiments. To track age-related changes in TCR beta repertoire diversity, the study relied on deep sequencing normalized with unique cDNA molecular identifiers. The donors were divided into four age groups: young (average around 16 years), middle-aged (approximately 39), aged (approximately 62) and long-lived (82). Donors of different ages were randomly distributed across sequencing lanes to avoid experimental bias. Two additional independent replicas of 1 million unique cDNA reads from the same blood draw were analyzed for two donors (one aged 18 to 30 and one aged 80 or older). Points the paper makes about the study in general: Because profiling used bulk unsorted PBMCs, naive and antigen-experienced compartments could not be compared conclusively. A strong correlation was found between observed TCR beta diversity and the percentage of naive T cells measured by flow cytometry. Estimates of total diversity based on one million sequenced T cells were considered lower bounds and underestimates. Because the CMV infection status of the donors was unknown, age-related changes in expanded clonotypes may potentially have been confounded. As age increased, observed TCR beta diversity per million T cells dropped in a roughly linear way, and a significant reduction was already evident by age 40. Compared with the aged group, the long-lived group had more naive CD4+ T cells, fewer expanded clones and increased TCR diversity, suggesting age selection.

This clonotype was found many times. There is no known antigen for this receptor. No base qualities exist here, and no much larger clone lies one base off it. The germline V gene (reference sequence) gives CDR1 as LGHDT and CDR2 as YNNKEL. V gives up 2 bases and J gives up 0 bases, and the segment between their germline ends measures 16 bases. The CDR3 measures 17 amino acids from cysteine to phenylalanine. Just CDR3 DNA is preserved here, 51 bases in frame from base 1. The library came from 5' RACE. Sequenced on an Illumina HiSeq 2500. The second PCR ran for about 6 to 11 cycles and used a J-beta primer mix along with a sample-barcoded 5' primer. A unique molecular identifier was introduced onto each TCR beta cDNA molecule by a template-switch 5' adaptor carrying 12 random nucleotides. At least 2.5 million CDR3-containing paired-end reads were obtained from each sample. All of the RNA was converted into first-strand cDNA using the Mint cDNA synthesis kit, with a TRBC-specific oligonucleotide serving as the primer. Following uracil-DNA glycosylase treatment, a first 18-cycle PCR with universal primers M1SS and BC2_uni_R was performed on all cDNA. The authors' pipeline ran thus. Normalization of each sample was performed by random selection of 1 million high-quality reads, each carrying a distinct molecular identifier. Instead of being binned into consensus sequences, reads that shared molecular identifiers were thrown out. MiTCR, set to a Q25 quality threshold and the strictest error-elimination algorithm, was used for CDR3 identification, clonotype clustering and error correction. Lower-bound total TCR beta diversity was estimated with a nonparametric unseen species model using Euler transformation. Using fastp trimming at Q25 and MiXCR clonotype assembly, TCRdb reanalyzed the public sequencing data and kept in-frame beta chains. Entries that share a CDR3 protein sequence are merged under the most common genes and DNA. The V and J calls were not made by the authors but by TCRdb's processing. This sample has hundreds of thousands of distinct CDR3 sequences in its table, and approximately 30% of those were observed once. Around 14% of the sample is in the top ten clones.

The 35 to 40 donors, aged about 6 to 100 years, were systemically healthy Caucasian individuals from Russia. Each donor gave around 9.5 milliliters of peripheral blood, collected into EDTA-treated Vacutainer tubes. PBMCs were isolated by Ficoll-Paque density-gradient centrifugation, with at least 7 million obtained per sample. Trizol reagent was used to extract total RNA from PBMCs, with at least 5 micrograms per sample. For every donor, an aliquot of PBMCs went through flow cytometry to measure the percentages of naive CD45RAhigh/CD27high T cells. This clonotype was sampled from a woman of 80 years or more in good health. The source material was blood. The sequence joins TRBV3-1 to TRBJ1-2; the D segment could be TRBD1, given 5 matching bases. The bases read TGTGCCAGCAGCCAACTCTTACCGGGGGTAGCTAACTATGGCTACACCTTC. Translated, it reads CASSQLLPGVANYGYTF.